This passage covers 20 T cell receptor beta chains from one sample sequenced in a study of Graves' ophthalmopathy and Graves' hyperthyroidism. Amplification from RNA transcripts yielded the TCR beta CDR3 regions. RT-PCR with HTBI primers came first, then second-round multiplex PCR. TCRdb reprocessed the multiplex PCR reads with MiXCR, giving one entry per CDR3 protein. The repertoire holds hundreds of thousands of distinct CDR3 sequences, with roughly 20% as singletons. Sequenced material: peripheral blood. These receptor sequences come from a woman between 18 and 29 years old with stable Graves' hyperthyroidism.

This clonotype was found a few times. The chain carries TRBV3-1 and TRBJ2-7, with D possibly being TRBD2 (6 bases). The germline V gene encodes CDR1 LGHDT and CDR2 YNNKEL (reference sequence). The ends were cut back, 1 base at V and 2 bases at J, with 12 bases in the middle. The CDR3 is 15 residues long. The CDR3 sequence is CASSQGVSGPYEQYF. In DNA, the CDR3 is TGTGCCAGCAGCCAAGGAGTTAGCGGCCCCTACGAGCAGTACTTC.

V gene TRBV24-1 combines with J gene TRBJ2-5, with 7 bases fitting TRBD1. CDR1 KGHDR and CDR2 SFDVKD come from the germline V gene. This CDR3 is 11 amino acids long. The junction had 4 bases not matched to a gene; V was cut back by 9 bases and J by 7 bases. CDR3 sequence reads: CATRQGRTQYF. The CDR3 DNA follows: TGTGCCACCCGACAGGGACGGACCCAGTACTTC.

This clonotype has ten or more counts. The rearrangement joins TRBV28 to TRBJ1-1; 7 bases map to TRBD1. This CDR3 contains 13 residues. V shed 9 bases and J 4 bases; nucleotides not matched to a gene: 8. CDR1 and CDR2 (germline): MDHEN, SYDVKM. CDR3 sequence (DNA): TGTGCCAGTGCGGAGGGGGCCGGCACTGAAGCTTTCTTT. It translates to CASAEGAGTEAFF.

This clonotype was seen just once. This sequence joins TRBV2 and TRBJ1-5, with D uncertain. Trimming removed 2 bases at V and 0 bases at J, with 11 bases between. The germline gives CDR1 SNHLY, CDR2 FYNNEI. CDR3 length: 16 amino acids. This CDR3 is CASSESGIGSNQPQHF. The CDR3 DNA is TGTGCCAGCAGTGAAAGCGGGATTGGTAGCAATCAGCCCCAGCATTTT.

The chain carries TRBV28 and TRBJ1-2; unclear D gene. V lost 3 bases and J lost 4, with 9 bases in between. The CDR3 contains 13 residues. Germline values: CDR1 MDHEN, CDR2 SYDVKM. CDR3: CASSFGQLYGYTF. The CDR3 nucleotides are TGTGCCAGCAGTTTCGGGCAGCTCTATGGCTACACCTTC.

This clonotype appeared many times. The CDR3 DNA is TGTGCCAGCAGCTGGGGACAGGCGACAAATTCACCCCTCCACTTT. It translates to CASSWGQATNSPLHF. The chain recombines TRBV7-2 with TRBJ1-6; 8 positions agree with TRBD1. The CDR3 length is 15 residues. Germline values: CDR1 SGHTA, CDR2 FQGNSA. V lost 4 bases to trimming and J lost 7 bases; unmatched junction nucleotides: 6.

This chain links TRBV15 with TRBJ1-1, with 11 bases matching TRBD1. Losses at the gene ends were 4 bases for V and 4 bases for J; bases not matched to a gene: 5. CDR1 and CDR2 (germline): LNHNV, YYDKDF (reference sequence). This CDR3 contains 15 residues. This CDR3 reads CATSTWDRGVTEAFF. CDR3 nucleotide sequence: TGTGCCACCAGCACCTGGGACAGGGGGGTCACTGAAGCTTTCTTT.

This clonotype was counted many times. The CDR3 spells CASSPWRVQYF. CDR3 sequence (DNA): TGTGCCAGCAGCCCCTGGCGGGTGCAGTACTTC. The J gene is TRBJ2-7, the V gene TRBV7-2; a weak D match, TRBD2 (5 bases). This CDR3 has 11 residues. In germline, CDR1 is SGHTA, CDR2 FQGNSA. V was clipped by 5 bases and J by 9 bases, with 11 bases between them.

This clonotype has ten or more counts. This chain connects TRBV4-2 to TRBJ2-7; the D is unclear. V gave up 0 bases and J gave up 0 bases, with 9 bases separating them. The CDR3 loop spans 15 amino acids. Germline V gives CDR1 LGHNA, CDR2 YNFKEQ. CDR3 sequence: CASSQDLGSSYEQYF. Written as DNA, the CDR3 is TGTGCCAGCAGCCAAGACCTCGGAAGCTCCTACGAGCAGTACTTC.

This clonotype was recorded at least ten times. This CDR3 reads CATSSHPTGRNTEAFF. The CDR3 DNA is TGTGCCACCAGCAGCCACCCGACAGGGAGAAATACTGAAGCTTTCTTT. This chain joins TRBV15 and TRBJ1-1; 7 bases are shared with TRBD1. CDR3 length: 16 amino acids. The germline gives CDR1 LNHNV, CDR2 YYDKDF (reference sequence). V was clipped by 3 bases and J by 5 bases; unmatched bases: 12.

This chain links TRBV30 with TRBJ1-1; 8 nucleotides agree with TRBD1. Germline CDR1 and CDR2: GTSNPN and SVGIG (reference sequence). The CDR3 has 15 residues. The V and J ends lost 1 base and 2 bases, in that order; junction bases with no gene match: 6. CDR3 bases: TGTGCCTGGAGTGCCGGACAGGGACGAAACACTGAAGCTTTCTTT. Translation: CAWSAGQGRNTEAFF.

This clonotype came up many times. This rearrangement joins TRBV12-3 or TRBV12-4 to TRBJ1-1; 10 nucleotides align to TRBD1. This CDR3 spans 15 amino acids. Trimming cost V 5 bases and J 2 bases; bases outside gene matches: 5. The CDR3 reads CASSPGQGLNTEAFF. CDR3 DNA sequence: TGTGCCAGCAGTCCGGGACAGGGGCTAAACACTGAAGCTTTCTTT.

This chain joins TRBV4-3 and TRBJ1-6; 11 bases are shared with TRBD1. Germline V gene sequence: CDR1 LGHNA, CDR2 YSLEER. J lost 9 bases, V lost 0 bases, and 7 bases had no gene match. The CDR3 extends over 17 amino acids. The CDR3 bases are TGCGCCAGCAGCCAAGACTTCCCAGGGACAGGGGGTTCACCCCTCCACTTT. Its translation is CASSQDFPGTGGSPLHF.

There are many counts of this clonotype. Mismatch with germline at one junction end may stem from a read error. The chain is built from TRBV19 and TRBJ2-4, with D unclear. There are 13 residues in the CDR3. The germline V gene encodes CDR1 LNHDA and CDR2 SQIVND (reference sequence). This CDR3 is CASSSHGGNIKYF. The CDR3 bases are TGTGCCAGTAGTAGCCATGGTGGAAACATTAAGTACTTC.

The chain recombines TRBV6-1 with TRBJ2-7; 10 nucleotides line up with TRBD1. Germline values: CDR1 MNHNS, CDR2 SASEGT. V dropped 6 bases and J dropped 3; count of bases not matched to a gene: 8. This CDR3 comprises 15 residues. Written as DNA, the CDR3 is TGTGCCAGCAGAACTGGGACAGGGGCCAACTACGAGCAGTACTTC. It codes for CASRTGTGANYEQYF.

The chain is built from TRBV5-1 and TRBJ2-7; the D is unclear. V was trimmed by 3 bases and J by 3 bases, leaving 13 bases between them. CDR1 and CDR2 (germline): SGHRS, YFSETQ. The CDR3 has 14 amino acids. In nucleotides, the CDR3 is TGCGCCAGCAGCTCGGTCGGAGTCGGCTACGAGCAGTACTTC. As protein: CASSSVGVGYEQYF.

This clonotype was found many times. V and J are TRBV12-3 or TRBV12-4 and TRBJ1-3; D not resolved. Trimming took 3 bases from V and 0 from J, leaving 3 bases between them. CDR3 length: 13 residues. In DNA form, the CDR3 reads TGTGCCAGCAGTTTTAACTCTGGAAACACCATATATTTT. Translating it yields CASSFNSGNTIYF.

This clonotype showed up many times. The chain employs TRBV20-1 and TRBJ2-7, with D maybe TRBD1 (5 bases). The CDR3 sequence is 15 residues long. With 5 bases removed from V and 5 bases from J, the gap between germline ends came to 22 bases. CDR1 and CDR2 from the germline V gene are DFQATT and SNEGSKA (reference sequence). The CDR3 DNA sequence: TGCAGTGCTGATCTCCACAGCAGGGAAAGCGACGAGCAGTACTTC. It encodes CSADLHSRESDEQYF.

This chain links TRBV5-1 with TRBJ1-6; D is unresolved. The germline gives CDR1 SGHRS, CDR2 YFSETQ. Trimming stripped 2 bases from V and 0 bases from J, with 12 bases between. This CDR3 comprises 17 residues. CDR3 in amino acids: CASSFGGASSYNSPLHF. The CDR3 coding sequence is TGCGCCAGCAGCTTTGGAGGCGCAAGCTCCTATAATTCACCCCTCCACTTT.

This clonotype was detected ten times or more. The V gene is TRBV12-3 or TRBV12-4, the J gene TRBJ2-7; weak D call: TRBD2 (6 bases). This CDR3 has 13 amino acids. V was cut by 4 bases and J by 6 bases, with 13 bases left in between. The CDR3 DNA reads TGTGCCAGCAGTTCGGCCGGGGGTTCCGAGCAGTACTTC. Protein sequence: CASSSAGGSEQYF.